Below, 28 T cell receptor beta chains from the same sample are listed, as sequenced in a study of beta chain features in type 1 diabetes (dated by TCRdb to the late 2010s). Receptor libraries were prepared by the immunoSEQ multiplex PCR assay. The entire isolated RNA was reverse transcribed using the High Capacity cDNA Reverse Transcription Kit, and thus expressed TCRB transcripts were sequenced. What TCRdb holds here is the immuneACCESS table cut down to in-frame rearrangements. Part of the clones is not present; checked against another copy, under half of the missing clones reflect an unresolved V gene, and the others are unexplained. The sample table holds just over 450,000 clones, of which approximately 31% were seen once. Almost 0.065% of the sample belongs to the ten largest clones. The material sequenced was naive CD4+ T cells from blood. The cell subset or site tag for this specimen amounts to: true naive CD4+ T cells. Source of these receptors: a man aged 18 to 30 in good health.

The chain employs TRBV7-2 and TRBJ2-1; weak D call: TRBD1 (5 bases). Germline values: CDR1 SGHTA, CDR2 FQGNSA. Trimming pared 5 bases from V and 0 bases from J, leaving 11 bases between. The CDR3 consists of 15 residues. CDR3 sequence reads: CASSQGPSSYNEQFF. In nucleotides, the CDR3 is TGTGCCAGCAGCCAGGGCCCGAGCTCCTACAATGAGCAGTTCTTC.

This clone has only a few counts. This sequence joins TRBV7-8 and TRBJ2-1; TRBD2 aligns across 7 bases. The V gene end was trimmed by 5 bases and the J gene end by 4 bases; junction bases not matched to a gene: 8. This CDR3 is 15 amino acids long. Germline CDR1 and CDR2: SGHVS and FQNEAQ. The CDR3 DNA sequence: TGTGCCAGCAGCCCAGGGCGGGAGTGGTACAATGAGCAGTTCTTC. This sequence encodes CASSPGREWYNEQFF.

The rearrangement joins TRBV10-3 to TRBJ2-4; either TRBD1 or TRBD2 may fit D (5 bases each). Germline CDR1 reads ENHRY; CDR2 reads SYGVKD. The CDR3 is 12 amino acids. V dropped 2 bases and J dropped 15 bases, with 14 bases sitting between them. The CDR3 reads CAISEVRGRMYF. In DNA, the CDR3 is TGTGCCATCAGTGAGGTACGGGGCCGTATGTACTTC.

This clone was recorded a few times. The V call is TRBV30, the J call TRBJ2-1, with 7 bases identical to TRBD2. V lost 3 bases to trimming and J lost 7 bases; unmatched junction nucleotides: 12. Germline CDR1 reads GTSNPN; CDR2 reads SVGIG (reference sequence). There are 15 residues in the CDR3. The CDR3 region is CAWSPRGGPSNEQFF. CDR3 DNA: TGTGCCTGGAGCCCCCGGGGAGGGCCATCGAATGAGCAGTTCTTC.

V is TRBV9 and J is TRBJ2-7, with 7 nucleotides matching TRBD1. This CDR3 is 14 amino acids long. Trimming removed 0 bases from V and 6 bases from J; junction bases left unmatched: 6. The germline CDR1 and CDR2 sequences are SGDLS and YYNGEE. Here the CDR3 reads CASSVDRGLGEQYF. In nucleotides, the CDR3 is TGTGCCAGCAGCGTAGACAGGGGCCTCGGCGAGCAGTACTTC.

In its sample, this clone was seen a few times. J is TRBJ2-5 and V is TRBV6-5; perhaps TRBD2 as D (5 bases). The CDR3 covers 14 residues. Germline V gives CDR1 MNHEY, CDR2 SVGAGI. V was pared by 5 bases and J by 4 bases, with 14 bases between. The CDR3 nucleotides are TGTGCCAGCAGTCGCTCAGCGGTGACAGAGACCCAGTACTTC. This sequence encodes CASSRSAVTETQYF.

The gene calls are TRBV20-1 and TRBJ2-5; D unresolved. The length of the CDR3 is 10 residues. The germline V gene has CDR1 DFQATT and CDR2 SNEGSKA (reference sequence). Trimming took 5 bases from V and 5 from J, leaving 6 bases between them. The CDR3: CSAVGETQYF. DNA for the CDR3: TGCAGTGCTGTCGGCGAGACCCAGTACTTC.

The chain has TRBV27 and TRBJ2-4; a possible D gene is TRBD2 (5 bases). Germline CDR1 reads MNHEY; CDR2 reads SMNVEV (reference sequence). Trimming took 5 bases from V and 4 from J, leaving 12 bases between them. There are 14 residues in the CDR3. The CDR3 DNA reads TGTGCCAGCAGTCAAAAGTCGGGGAAAAACATTCAGTACTTC. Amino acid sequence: CASSQKSGKNIQYF.

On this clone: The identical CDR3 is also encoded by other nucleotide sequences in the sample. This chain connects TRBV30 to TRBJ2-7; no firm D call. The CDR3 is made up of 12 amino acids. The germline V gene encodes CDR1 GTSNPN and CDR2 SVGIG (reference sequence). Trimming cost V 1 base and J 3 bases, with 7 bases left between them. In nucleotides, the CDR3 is TGTGCCTGGAGTGGCGGCGGCTACGAGCAGTACTTC. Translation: CAWSGGGYEQYF.

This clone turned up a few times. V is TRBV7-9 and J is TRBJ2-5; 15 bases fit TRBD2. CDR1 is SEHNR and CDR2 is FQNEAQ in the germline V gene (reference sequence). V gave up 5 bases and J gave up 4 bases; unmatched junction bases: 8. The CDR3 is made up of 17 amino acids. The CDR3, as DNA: TGTGCCAGCAGCCCAAGGACTAGCGGGAGGGCCGGAGAGACCCAGTACTTC. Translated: CASSPRTSGRAGETQYF. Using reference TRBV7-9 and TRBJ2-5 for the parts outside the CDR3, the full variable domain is DTGVSQNPRHKITKRGQNVTFRCDPISEHNRLYWYRQTLGQGPEFLTYFQNEAQLEKSRLLSDRFSAERPKGSFSTLEIQRTEQGDSAMYLCASSPRTSGRAGETQYFGPGTRLLVL.

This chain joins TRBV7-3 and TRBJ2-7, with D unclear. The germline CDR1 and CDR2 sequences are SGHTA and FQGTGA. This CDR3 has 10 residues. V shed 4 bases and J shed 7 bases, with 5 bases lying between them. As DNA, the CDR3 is TGTGCCAGCAGCTCGACAGAGCAGTACTTC. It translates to CASSSTEQYF.

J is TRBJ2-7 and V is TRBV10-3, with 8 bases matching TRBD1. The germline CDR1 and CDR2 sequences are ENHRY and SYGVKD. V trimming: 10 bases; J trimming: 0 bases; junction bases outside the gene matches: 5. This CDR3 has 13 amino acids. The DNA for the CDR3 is TGTGCCACTGGACAGGGAAGCTCCTACGAGCAGTACTTC. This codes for CATGQGSSYEQYF.

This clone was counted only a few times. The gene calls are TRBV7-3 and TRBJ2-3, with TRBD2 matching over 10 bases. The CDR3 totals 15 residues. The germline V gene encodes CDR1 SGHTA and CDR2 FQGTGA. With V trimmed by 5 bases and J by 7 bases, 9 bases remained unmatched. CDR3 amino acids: CASSQSTSGTNTQYF. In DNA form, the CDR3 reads TGTGCCAGCAGCCAGTCCACTAGCGGGACGAATACGCAGTATTTT.

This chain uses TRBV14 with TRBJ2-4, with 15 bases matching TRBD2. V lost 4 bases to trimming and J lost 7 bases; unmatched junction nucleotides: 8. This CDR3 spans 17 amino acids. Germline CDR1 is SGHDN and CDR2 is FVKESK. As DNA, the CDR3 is TGTGCCAGCAGCCGGACTAGCGGGAGGGCCGTGACGAACATTCAGTACTTC. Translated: CASSRTSGRAVTNIQYF.

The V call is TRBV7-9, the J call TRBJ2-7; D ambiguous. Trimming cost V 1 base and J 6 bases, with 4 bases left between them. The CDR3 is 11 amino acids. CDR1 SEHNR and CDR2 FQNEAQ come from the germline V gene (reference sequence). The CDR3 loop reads CASSLGVEQYF. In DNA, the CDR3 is TGTGCCAGCAGCTTAGGGGTCGAGCAGTACTTC.

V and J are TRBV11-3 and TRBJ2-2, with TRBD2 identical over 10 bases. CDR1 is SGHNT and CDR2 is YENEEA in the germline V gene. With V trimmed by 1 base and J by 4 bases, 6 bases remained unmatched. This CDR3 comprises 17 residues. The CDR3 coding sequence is TGTGCCAGCAGCTTAGGACGGACTAGCGGAATCACCGGGGAGCTGTTTTTT. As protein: CASSLGRTSGITGELFF.

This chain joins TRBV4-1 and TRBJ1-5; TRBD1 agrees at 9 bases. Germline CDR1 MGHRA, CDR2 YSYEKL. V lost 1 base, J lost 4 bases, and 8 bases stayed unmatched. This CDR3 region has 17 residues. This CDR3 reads CASSQVGTGSFNQPQHF. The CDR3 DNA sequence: TGCGCCAGCAGCCAAGTGGGGACAGGGAGTTTTAATCAGCCCCAGCATTTT.

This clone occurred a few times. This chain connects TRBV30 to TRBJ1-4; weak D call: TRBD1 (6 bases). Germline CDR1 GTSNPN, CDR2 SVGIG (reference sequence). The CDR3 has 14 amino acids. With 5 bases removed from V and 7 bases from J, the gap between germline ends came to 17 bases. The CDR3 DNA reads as TGTGCCTGGTGGACCGGGACATCGGGTGAAAAACTGTTTTTT. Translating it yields CAWWTGTSGEKLFF.

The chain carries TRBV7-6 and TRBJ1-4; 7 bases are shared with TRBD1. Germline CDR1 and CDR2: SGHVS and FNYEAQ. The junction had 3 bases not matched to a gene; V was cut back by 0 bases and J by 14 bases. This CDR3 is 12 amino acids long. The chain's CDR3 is CASSLAWGQLFF. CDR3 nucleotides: TGTGCCAGCAGCTTAGCGTGGGGACAGCTGTTTTTT.

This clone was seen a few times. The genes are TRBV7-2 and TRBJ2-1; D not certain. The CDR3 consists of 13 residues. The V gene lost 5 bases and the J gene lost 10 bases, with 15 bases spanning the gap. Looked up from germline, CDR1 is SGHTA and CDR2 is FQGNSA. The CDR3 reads CASSPHLKDEQFF. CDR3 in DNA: TGTGCCAGCAGCCCCCACCTGAAGGACGAGCAGTTCTTC.

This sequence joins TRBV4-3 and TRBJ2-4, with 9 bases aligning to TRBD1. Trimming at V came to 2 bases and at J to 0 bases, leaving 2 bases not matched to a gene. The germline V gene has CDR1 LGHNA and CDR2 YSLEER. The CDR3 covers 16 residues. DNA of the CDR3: TGCGCCAGCAGCCAAACAGGGGGCTTAGCCAAAAACATTCAGTACTTC. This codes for CASSQTGGLAKNIQYF.

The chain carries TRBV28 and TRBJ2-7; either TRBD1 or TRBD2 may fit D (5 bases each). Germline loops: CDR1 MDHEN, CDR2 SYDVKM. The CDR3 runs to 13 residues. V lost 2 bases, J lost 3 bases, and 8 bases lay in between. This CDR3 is CASSLRDVYEQYF. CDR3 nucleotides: TGTGCCAGCAGTTTACGGGACGTCTACGAGCAGTACTTC. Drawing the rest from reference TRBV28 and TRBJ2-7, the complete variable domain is DVKVTQSSRYLVKRTGEKVFLECVQDMDHENMFWYRQDPGLGLRLIYFSYDVKMKEKGDIPEGYSVSREKKERFSLILESASTNQTSMYLCASSLRDVYEQYFGPGTRLTVT.

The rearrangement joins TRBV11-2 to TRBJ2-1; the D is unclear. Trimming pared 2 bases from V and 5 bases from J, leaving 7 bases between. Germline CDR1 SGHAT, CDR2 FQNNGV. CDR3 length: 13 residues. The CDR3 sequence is CASSLILNNEQFF. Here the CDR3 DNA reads TGTGCCAGCAGCTTAATCCTCAACAATGAGCAGTTCTTC. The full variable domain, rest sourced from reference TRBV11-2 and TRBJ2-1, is EAGVAQSPRYKIIEKRQSVAFWCNPISGHATLYWYQQILGQGPKLLIQFQNNGVVDDSQLPKDRFSAERLKGVDSTLKIQPAKLEDSAVYLCASSLILNNEQFFGPGTRLTVL.

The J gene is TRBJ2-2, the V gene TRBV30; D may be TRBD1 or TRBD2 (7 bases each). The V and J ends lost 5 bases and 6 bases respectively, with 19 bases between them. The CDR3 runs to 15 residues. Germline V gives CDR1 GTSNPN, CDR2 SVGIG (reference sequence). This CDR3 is CAWSWGGGGPGELFF. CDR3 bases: TGTGCCTGGTCCTGGGGAGGGGGCGGACCCGGGGAGCTGTTTTTT.

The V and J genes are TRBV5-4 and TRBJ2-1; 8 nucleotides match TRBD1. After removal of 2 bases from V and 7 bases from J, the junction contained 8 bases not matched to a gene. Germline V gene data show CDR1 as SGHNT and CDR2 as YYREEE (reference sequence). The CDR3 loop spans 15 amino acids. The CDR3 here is CASSFPGGAVNEQFF. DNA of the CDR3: TGTGCCAGCAGCTTTCCAGGGGGCGCGGTTAATGAGCAGTTCTTC.

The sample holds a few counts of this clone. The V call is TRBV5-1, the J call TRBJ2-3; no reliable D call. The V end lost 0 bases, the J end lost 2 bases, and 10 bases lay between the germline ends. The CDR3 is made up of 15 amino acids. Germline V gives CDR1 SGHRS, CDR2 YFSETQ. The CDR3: CASSLEGSSTDTQYF. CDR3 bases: TGCGCCAGCAGCTTGGAGGGTAGCTCCACAGATACGCAGTATTTT.

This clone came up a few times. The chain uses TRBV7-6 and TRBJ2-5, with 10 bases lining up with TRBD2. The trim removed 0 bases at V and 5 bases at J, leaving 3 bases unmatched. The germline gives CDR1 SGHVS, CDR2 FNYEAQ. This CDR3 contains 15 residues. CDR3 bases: TGTGCCAGCAGCTTAGCGACTAGCGGGTCGGAGACCCAGTACTTC. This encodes CASSLATSGSETQYF. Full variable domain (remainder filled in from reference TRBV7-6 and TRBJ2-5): GAGVSQSPRYKVTKRGQDVALRCDPISGHVSLYWYRQALGQGPEFLTYFNYEAQQDKSGLPNDRFSAERPEGSISTLTIQRTEQRDSAMYRCASSLATSGSETQYFGPGTRLLVL.

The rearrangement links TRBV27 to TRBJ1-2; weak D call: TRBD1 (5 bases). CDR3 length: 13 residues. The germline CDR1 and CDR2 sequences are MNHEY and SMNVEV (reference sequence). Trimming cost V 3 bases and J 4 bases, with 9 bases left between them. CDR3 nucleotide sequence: TGTGCCAGCAGTTTTTCTACAGGCTATGGCTACACCTTC. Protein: CASSFSTGYGYTF.